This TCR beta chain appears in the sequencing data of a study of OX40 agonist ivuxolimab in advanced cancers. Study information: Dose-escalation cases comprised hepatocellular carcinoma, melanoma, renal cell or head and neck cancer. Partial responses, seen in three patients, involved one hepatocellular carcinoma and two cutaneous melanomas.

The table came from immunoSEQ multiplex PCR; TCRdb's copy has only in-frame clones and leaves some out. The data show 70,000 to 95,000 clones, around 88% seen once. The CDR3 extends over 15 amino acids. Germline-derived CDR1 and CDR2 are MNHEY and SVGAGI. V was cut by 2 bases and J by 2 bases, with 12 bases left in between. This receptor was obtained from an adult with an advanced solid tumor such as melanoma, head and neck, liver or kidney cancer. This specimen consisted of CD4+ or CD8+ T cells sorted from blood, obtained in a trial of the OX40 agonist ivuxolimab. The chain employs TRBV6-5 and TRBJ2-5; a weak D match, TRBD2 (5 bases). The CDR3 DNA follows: TGTGCCAGCAGTTACCGTCCCGGGGTTCAAGAGACCCAGTACTTC. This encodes CASSYRPGVQETQYF.